This T cell receptor (beta chain) was retrieved from a study of early T cells in non-severe SARS-CoV-2 infection. Study overall: Sequenced bulk RNA came from whole blood that was unsorted, and chains were unpaired.

TCRdb redid the calling of the 5' RACE reads with MiXCR, one entry per CDR3 protein. The sample has about 80,000 distinct CDR3 sequences, around 16% seen once; the top ten hold approximately 2.9%. The V gene's germline CDR1 is SGDLS and CDR2 YYNGEE. The CDR3 runs 12 residues. Trimming removed 4 bases from V and 2 bases from J, with 6 bases in between. This receptor was taken from an adult who was a healthcare worker with PCR-confirmed SARS-CoV-2 infection or an uninfected control (not recorded which). This chain links TRBV9 with TRBJ1-2; D call uncertain. Input material: whole blood. CDR3 DNA: TGTGCCAGCAGCCCAGCAAACTATGGCTACACCTTC. Its translation is CASSPANYGYTF.